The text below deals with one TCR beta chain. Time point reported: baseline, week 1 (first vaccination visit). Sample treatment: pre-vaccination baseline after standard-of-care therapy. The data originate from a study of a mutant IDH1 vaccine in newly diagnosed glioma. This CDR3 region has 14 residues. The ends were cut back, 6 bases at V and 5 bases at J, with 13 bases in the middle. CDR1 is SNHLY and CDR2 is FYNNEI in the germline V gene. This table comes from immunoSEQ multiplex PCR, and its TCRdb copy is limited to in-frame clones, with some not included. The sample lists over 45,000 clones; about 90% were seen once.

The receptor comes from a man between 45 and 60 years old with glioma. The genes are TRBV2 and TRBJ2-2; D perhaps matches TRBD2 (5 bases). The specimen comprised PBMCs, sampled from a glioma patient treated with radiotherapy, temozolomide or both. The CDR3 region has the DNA TGTGCCAGCAGAGGAGGAGGAGTTACCGGGGAGCTGTTTTTT. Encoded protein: CASRGGGVTGELFF.